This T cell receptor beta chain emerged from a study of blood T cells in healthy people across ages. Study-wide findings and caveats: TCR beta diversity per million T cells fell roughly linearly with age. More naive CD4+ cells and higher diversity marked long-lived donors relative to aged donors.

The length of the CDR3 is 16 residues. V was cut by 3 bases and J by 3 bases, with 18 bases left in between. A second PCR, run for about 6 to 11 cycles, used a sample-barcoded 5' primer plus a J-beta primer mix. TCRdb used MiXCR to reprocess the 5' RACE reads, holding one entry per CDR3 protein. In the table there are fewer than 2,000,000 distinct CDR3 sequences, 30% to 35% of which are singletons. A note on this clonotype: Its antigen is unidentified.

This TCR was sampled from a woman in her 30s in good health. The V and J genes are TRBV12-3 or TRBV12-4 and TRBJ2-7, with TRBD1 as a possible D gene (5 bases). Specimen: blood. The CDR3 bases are TGTGCCAGCAGTTTGGGGCCCCTTATGGTCCTCTACGAGCAGTACTTC. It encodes CASSLGPLMVLYEQYF.